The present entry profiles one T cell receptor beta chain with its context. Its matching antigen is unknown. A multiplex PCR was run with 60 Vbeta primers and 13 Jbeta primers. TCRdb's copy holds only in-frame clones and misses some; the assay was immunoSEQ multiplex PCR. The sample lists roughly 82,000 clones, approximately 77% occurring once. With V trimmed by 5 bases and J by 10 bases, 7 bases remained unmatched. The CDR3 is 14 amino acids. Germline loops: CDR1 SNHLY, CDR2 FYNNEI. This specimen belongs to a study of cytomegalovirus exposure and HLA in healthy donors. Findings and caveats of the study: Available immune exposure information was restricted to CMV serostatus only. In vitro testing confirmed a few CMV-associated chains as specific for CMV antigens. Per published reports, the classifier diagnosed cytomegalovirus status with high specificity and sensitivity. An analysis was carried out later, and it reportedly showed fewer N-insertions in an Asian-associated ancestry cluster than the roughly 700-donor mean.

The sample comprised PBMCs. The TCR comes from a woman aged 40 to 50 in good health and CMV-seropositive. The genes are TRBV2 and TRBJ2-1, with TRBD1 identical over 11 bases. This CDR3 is CASSWDRGNGEQFF. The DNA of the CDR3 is TGTGCCAGCAGTTGGGACAGGGGGAATGGGGAGCAGTTCTTC.